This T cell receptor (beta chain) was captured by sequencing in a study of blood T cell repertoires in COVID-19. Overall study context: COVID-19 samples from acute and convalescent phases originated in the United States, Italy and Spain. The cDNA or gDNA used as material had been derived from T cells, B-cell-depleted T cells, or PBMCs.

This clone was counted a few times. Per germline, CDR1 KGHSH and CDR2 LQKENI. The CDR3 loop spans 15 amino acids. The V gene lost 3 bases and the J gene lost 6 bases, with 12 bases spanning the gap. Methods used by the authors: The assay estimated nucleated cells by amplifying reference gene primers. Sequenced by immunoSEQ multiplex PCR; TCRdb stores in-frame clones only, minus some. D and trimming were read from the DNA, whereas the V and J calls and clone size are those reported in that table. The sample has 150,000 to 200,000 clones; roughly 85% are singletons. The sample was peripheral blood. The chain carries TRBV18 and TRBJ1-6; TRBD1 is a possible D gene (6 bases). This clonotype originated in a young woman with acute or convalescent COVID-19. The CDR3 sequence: CASSPRTDANSPLHF. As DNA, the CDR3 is TGTGCCAGCTCACCTCGGACAGATGCTAATTCACCCCTCCACTTT.